What follows are 27 T cell receptor beta chains derived from one specimen sequenced in a study of T cells in Graves' hyperthyroidism and ophthalmopathy. Amplification of TCR beta CDR3 regions was performed using RNA transcripts as template. Using the HTBI primer set, a first-round RT-PCR was run on the TCR CDR3. TCRdb ran MiXCR on the multiplex PCR reads and lists one entry per CDR3 protein. Among 500,000 to 650,000 distinct CDR3 sequences listed, roughly a sixth were seen once. The sample comprised blood. The receptors were sampled from a woman under 30 with Graves' ophthalmopathy.

The gene calls are TRBV4-2 and TRBJ2-1, with D possibly being TRBD2 (7 bases). The CDR3 length is 15 residues. Germline lookup yields CDR1 LGHNA and CDR2 YNFKEQ. Trimming stripped 8 bases from V and 6 bases from J, with 20 bases between. This CDR3 reads CASERGGGLSNEQFF. The CDR3 region has the DNA TGTGCCAGCGAGAGAGGGGGGGGCCTCTCCAATGAGCAGTTCTTC.

This clonotype was counted at least ten times. V gene TRBV12-3 or TRBV12-4 combines with J gene TRBJ2-1; 8 bases fit TRBD2. The V segment lost 2 bases and the J segment 6 bases; nucleotides outside the gene matches: 3. The CDR3 sequence is 14 residues long. CDR3 sequence reads: CASSLSGGFNEQFF. Written as DNA, the CDR3 is TGTGCCAGCAGTTTAAGCGGGGGATTCAATGAGCAGTTCTTC.

This clonotype was counted between two and nine times. The CDR3 loop reads CASSSPGYNEQFF. In DNA, the CDR3 is TGTGCCAGCAGTAGTCCTGGCTACAATGAGCAGTTCTTC. The rearrangement uses TRBV2 and TRBJ2-1; no firm D call. The CDR3 loop spans 13 amino acids. Trimming took 5 bases from V and 3 from J, leaving 8 bases between them. Per germline, CDR1 SNHLY and CDR2 FYNNEI.

Ten or more counts support this clonotype. The chain couples TRBV18 to TRBJ2-7; 7 nucleotides align to TRBD1. The CDR3 is made up of 15 amino acids. V dropped 3 bases and J dropped 2; count of bases not matched to a gene: 7. CDR1 is KGHSH, CDR2 LQKENI, per germline. CDR3 region: CASSPFRDSTYEQYF. The CDR3 bases are TGTGCCAGCTCACCTTTCCGGGACAGTACCTACGAGCAGTACTTC. Based on the CDR3 plus reference TRBV18 and TRBJ2-7, the full variable domain is NAGVMQNPRHLVRRRGQEARLRCSPMKGHSHVYWYRQLPEEGLKFMVYLQKENIIDESGMPKERFSAEFPKEGPSILRIQQVVRGDSAAYFCASSPFRDSTYEQYFGPGTRLTVT.

This clonotype was picked up many times. The CDR3 loop is CASSYLGDPTEAFF. The CDR3 coding sequence is TGTGCCAGCAGTTACCTAGGGGATCCAACTGAAGCTTTCTTT. The chain uses TRBV6-6 and TRBJ1-1, with D possibly being TRBD1 (5 bases). The CDR3 is made up of 14 amino acids. Germline CDR1 reads MNHNY; CDR2 reads SVGAGI (reference sequence). V lost 2 bases and J 5 bases, leaving 12 bases between the germline ends.

The V call is TRBV6-1, the J call TRBJ1-3; D may be TRBD1 (5 bases). The germline CDR1 and CDR2 sequences are MNHNS and SASEGT. V lost 5 bases to trimming and J lost 6 bases, with 14 bases between them. This CDR3 has 14 amino acids. CDR3 nucleotide sequence: TGTGCCAGCAGTTCCCCGGGACGGGAAAACACCATATATTTT. Amino acid sequence: CASSSPGRENTIYF.

This clonotype was counted ten times or more. The chain couples TRBV28 to TRBJ2-7; 8 bases fit TRBD1. The V segment lost 5 bases and the J segment 3 bases; nucleotides outside the gene matches: 15. This CDR3 comprises 17 residues. CDR1 MDHEN and CDR2 SYDVKM come from the germline V gene. CDR3 sequence: CASSLPGGQAHRYEQYF. The CDR3, as DNA: TGTGCCAGCAGTCTCCCTGGGGGACAGGCCCACCGCTACGAGCAGTACTTC.

This clonotype was counted between two and nine times. This chain uses TRBV6-1 with TRBJ2-3; 14 bases fit TRBD2. CDR3 length equals 18 residues. The V gene's germline CDR1 is MNHNS and CDR2 SASEGT. Germline trimming cut 5 bases from V and 1 base from J; bases unmatched to any gene: 8. The CDR3 reads CASSLGTSGSSGTDTQYF. CDR3 DNA sequence: TGTGCCAGCAGTCTGGGGACTAGCGGGAGTTCTGGCACAGATACGCAGTATTTT.

This clonotype was picked up many times. The CDR3 DNA reads TGTGCCAGCTCTTTCGGACAGGCACTAAACACTGAAGCTTTCTTT. Translating gives CASSFGQALNTEAFF. The V and J genes are TRBV6-1 and TRBJ1-1, with TRBD1 identical over 7 bases. Germline assignment: CDR1 MNHNS and CDR2 SASEGT. The V and J ends lost 8 bases and 2 bases, in that order; junction bases with no gene match: 11. CDR3 size: 15 residues.

This clonotype has only a few counts. The V and J genes are TRBV30 and TRBJ2-7, with 8 bases that match TRBD1. Per germline, CDR1 GTSNPN and CDR2 SVGIG (reference sequence). J was trimmed by 5 bases and V by 2 bases; bases with no gene match: 14. This CDR3 is 16 amino acids long. The CDR3 sequence is CAWSTYRDRIVHEQYF. CDR3 in DNA: TGTGCCTGGAGTACGTACCGGGACAGGATTGTCCACGAGCAGTACTTC.

This clonotype was detected many times. The chain combines TRBV7-2 with TRBJ2-1, with 13 bases aligning to TRBD2. The germline V gene has CDR1 SGHTA and CDR2 FQGNSA. J was trimmed by 4 bases and V by 4 bases; bases with no gene match: 4. CDR3 length equals 16 residues. The DNA of the CDR3 is TGTGCCAGCAGCTGGGGACTAGCGGGGATTTACAATGAGCAGTTCTTC. Encoded protein: CASSWGLAGIYNEQFF.

The chain joins TRBV20-1 to TRBJ1-3; 8 bases match TRBD1. Germline V gene data show CDR1 as DFQATT and CDR2 as SNEGSKA (reference sequence). Trimming removed 4 bases from V and 0 bases from J; junction bases left unmatched: 2. There are 14 residues in the CDR3. The CDR3 loop is CSAMDRASGNTIYF. CDR3 nucleotides: TGCAGTGCTATGGACAGGGCCTCTGGAAACACCATATATTTT.

Comment on this clonotype: A much larger clone lies one base from this, so it may be a read error. V and J are TRBV29-1 and TRBJ1-1; 8 nucleotides agree with TRBD1. This CDR3 is 16 amino acids long. The V and J ends lost 7 bases and 0 bases, in that order; junction bases with no gene match: 13. Germline V gene data show CDR1 as SQVTM and CDR2 as ANQGSEA. The CDR3 nucleotides are TGCAGCGGGACAGGGTCGGCCTACGGACTGAACACTGAAGCTTTCTTT. Amino acids: CSGTGSAYGLNTEAFF. Complete variable domain (other parts from reference TRBV29-1 and TRBJ1-1): SAVISQKPSRDICQRGTSLTIQCQVDSQVTMMFWYRQQPGQSLTLIATANQGSEATYESGFVIDKFPISRPNLTFSTLTVSNMSPEDSSIYLCSGTGSAYGLNTEAFFGQGTRLTVV.

The table lists this clonotype with many counts. The V gene is TRBV7-8, the J gene TRBJ2-3; 9 bases are a match to TRBD2. The CDR3 is made up of 15 amino acids. Germline CDR1 and CDR2: SGHVS and FQNEAQ. V was pared by 2 bases and J by 5 bases, with 5 bases of the junction left unmatched. The CDR3 sequence is CASSLSAGGLDTQYF. CDR3 DNA: TGTGCCAGCAGCTTATCTGCGGGGGGGCTAGATACGCAGTATTTT.

This clonotype was counted between two and nine times. This chain connects TRBV7-9 to TRBJ1-5; 8 positions agree with TRBD1. The CDR3 is made up of 17 amino acids. J was trimmed by 3 bases and V by 5 bases; bases with no gene match: 12. In germline, CDR1 is SEHNR, CDR2 FQNEAQ (reference sequence). CDR3 in DNA: TGTGCCAGCAGCCCTACCACCCACAGGGGGGACAATCAGCCCCAGCATTTT. This encodes CASSPTTHRGDNQPQHF.

This clonotype was seen a few times. The chain has TRBV20-1 and TRBJ2-7, with a weak D call TRBD1 (5 bases). Germline assignment: CDR1 DFQATT and CDR2 SNEGSKA (reference sequence). The CDR3 length is 12 residues. The germline V and J ends were trimmed by 6 bases and 2 bases, with 11 bases remaining between them. The CDR3 region is CSADEDTYEQYF. The CDR3 region has the DNA TGCAGTGCCGACGAGGACACCTACGAGCAGTACTTC.

In this sample, this clonotype turned up a few times. This chain connects TRBV6-2 or TRBV6-3 to TRBJ1-1; 8 bases map to TRBD1. The ends lost 2 bases at V and 1 base at J; junction bases unmatched: 3. The CDR3 totals 15 residues. Germline CDR1 is MNHEY and CDR2 is SVGEGT. CDR3 loop: CASSYADRGNTEAFF. In DNA, the CDR3 is TGTGCCAGCAGTTACGCCGACAGGGGGAACACTGAAGCTTTCTTT.

This clonotype appeared a few times. This sequence joins TRBV6-1 and TRBJ2-7; D is undetermined. Germline CDR1 MNHNS, CDR2 SASEGT. Trimming shortened V by 5 bases and J by 7 bases, and 15 bases separated the two germline ends. This CDR3 region has 13 residues. In nucleotides, the CDR3 is TGTGCCAGCAGTCCCTTACCCCTCGTGGAGCAGTACTTC. Translating it yields CASSPLPLVEQYF.

The chain uses TRBV12-3 or TRBV12-4 and TRBJ2-1; D perhaps matches TRBD2 (6 bases). The CDR3 totals 13 residues. Trimming removed 6 bases from V and 7 bases from J, with 13 bases in between. CDR3 DNA: TGTGCCAGCAGCCAACTGACTAGGAATGAGCAGTTCTTC. It encodes CASSQLTRNEQFF.

This clonotype was recorded many times. The chain links TRBV3-1 to TRBJ2-2; tentatively, D is TRBD2 (6 bases). CDR1 LGHDT and CDR2 YNNKEL come from the germline V gene (reference sequence). V lost 4 bases and J lost 6, with 12 bases in between. This CDR3 comprises 14 residues. CDR3 amino acids: CASSPLTGAGELFF. CDR3 nucleotides: TGTGCCAGCAGCCCGCTCACGGGGGCCGGGGAGCTGTTTTTT.

This clonotype has at least ten counts. The genes are TRBV5-6 and TRBJ1-2; no definite D call. Germline V gene lookup returns CDR1 SGHDT and CDR2 YYEEEE. The CDR3 runs to 15 residues. V shed 4 bases and J shed 4 bases, with 17 bases lying between them. CDR3 DNA sequence: TGTGCCAGCAGCCTGGACGGGCACCATGGCTATGGCTACACCTTC. This sequence encodes CASSLDGHHGYGYTF.

This clonotype came up many times. The CDR3 sequence: CASSLRTTEAFF. The CDR3 DNA reads as TGTGCCAGCAGTCTCCGGACCACTGAAGCTTTCTTT. The chain recombines TRBV28 with TRBJ1-1; no firm D call. CDR1 is MDHEN, CDR2 SYDVKM, per germline. The V end lost 5 bases, the J end lost 4 bases, and 8 bases lay between the germline ends. This CDR3 is 12 amino acids long.

This clonotype was found a few times. The V call is TRBV10-3, the J call TRBJ2-7, with TRBD1 identical over 7 bases. The germline gives CDR1 ENHRY, CDR2 SYGVKD. V lost 7 bases, J lost 2 bases, and 5 bases stayed unmatched. The CDR3 has 13 amino acids. Here the CDR3 DNA reads TGTGCCATCACCCCGGGACAGACCTACGAGCAGTACTTC. Translation: CAITPGQTYEQYF.

This chain joins TRBV5-1 and TRBJ1-1; 11 bases map to TRBD1. The CDR3 has 15 residues. Germline loops: CDR1 SGHRS, CDR2 YFSETQ. The junction had 5 bases not matched to a gene; V was cut back by 2 bases and J by 5 bases. The CDR3 protein is CASSFGTGGGTEAFF. The DNA of the CDR3 is TGCGCCAGCAGCTTCGGGACAGGGGGAGGTACTGAAGCTTTCTTT. Variable domain in full (rest from reference TRBV5-1 and TRBJ1-1): KAGVTQTPRYLIKTRGQQVTLSCSPISGHRSVSWYQQTPGQGLQFLFEYFSETQRNKGNFPGRFSGRQFSNSRSEMNVSTLELGDSALYLCASSFGTGGGTEAFFGQGTRLTVV.

About this clonotype: One junction end disagrees with the germline gene, perhaps due to a read error. The chain couples TRBV15 to TRBJ2-3; no firm D call. Looked up from germline, CDR1 is LNHNV and CDR2 is YYDKDF (reference sequence). The CDR3 contains 12 residues. As DNA, the CDR3 is TGTGTCACCAGCAGAGAGACGGATACGCAGTATTTT. This encodes CVTSRETDTQYF.

This clonotype was picked up a small number of times. At one end the junction does not follow the germline gene, possibly because of a read error. The chain employs TRBV7-7 and TRBJ2-5; D is possibly TRBD1 or TRBD2 (5 bases each). CDR1 and CDR2 from the germline V gene are SSHAT and FNYEAQ (reference sequence). The CDR3 is made up of 14 amino acids. The CDR3 reads CASSLGTAAETQYF. The CDR3 DNA sequence: TGTGCTAGCAGCTTAGGGACGGCGGCAGAGACCCAGTACTTC.

A few counts support this clonotype. The V gene is TRBV11-2, the J gene TRBJ2-3, with TRBD2 matching 14 bases. Trimming took 5 bases from V and 0 from J; bases not matched to a gene: 10. CDR1 is SGHAT and CDR2 is FQNNGV in the germline V gene. There are 19 residues in the CDR3. CDR3 nucleotide sequence: TGTGCCAGCAGCATTGGGACTAGCGGGAGAGCTACTAGCACAGATACGCAGTATTTT. Amino acid sequence: CASSIGTSGRATSTDTQYF.